This TCR beta chain came from a study of T cells in Graves' hyperthyroidism and ophthalmopathy. Participants, patients aged 18 to 65, had newly diagnosed hyperthyroidism with a duration under 2 months. Extraction of PBMCs used 7.5 to 10 ml of fresh peripheral blood. The investigators amplified TCR beta CDR3 regions from RNA transcripts. A first-round RT-PCR of the TCR CDR3 used the HTBI primer set. TCRdb re-called the multiplex PCR reads through MiXCR, storing one row per CDR3 protein. Found here are 300,000 to 450,000 distinct CDR3 sequences, over 11% of them singletons; the top ten hold about 10%. Findings and limits, study-wide: From stable hyperthyroidism, ophthalmopathy was set apart by a 13 V-J model.

The table lists this clonotype with many counts. Its antigen is not identified. Trimming pared 0 bases from V and 0 bases from J, leaving 12 bases between. There are 16 residues in the CDR3. CDR1 and CDR2 from the germline V gene are MNHNS and SASEGT. The sequence was obtained from a woman in her sixties or seventies with Graves' hyperthyroidism. The specimen sequenced was blood. V usage is TRBV6-1 and J usage is TRBJ2-7, with D tentatively TRBD1 (7 bases). CDR3 loop: CASSEAGQGGSYEQYF. The CDR3 nucleotides read TGTGCCAGCAGTGAAGCGGGGCAGGGGGGCTCCTACGAGCAGTACTTC.